These 26 T cell receptor beta chains share one sample of origin, sequenced in a study of regulatory T cells. Study-level results: In CD3G deficiency, regulatory T cells had lower Shannon diversity than autologous conventional CD4+ and control regulatory cells.

The PCR used 52 TRBV and 13 TRBJ primers. Using immunoSEQ multiplex PCR, the repertoire was profiled, and TCRdb retains in-frame clones only, with some absent. The profile shows approximately 3,100 clones, just under 95% of them singletons. The antigens of these receptors remain unknown. Sequenced material: CD4+ Tregs sorted from blood. These receptors were collected from a person in their late teens or twenties with CD3G deficiency.

This chain joins TRBV28 and TRBJ2-1, with 14 bases identical to TRBD2. Looked up from germline, CDR1 is MDHEN and CDR2 is SYDVKM. The CDR3 spans 15 residues. Trimming at V came to 5 bases and at J to 7 bases, leaving 4 bases not matched to a gene. CDR3: CASSLGLAGGNEQFF. CDR3 DNA: TGTGCCAGCAGTCTCGGACTAGCGGGAGGTAATGAGCAGTTCTTC. The full variable domain, its missing parts supplied by reference TRBV28 and TRBJ2-1, is DVKVTQSSRYLVKRTGEKVFLECVQDMDHENMFWYRQDPGLGLRLIYFSYDVKMKEKGDIPEGYSVSREKKERFSLILESASTNQTSMYLCASSLGLAGGNEQFFGPGTRLTVL.

This sequence joins TRBV28 and TRBJ2-5, with TRBD2 as a possible D gene (6 bases). The J call could be wrong; TRBJ2-7 is a better fit for the DNA end. The germline V gene has CDR1 MDHEN and CDR2 SYDVKM. This CDR3 spans 14 amino acids. The CDR3 bases are TGTGCCACCGAACCCGGTTCGGGGGATTACGAGCAGTACTTC. This codes for CATEPGSGDYEQYF.

The rearrangement joins TRBV5-1 to TRBJ2-7, with TRBD1 matching over 9 bases. The ends lost 4 bases at V and 3 bases at J; junction bases unmatched: 5. The CDR3 sequence is 14 residues long. CDR1 is SGHRS and CDR2 is YFSETQ in the germline V gene. Written as DNA, the CDR3 is TGCGCCAGCAGCGCACAGGGGGCTTACTACGAGCAGTACTTC. Amino acids: CASSAQGAYYEQYF.

The chain carries TRBV28 and TRBJ2-7; 8 bases align to TRBD1. The ends lost 6 bases at V and 3 bases at J; junction bases unmatched: 13. This CDR3 spans 16 amino acids. Germline CDR1 is MDHEN and CDR2 is SYDVKM. DNA of the CDR3: TGTGCCAGCAGCCCGGGACAGGCGGGTACCTACTACGAGCAGTACTTC. Encoded protein: CASSPGQAGTYYEQYF.

V usage is TRBV11-2 and J usage is TRBJ1-2, with 9 bases aligning to TRBD1. CDR3 length: 16 residues. CDR1 and CDR2 from the germline V gene are SGHAT and FQNNGV. After removal of 4 bases from V and 8 bases from J, the junction contained 14 bases not matched to a gene. The CDR3 sequence is CASSSPGTGLAGGYTF. As DNA, the CDR3 is TGTGCCAGCAGCTCCCCCGGGACAGGGTTAGCTGGGGGCTACACCTTC.

This sequence joins TRBV5-6 and TRBJ2-3; D tentatively reads TRBD1 or TRBD2 (5 bases each). V lost 5 bases, J lost 11 bases, and 15 bases lay in between. CDR3 length equals 12 residues. Germline V gives CDR1 SGHDT, CDR2 YYEEEE. As DNA, the CDR3 is TGTGCCAGCAGTCCGAGGCCAGGGAGGCAGTATTTT. Protein product: CASSPRPGRQYF.

The chain employs TRBV16 and TRBJ2-5; 12 nucleotides line up with TRBD2. Germline V CDR1 and CDR2: KGHSY, FQNENV. There are 17 residues in the CDR3. V was clipped by 1 base and J by 4 bases; unmatched bases: 7. This chain's CDR3 is CASSQFRLAGVRETQYF. DNA for the CDR3: TGTGCCAGCAGCCAATTTAGACTAGCGGGAGTACGAGAGACCCAGTACTTC.

The chain employs TRBV7-3 and TRBJ2-3, with D possibly matching TRBD2 (5 bases). V was trimmed by 1 base and J by 1 base, leaving 12 bases between them. The CDR3 is 16 amino acids. Germline CDR1 and CDR2: SGHTA and FQGTGA. CDR3 nucleotide sequence: TGTGCCAGCAGCTTAAACCCCGGGGTGCGCACAGATACGCAGTATTTT. This encodes CASSLNPGVRTDTQYF.

The V call is TRBV5-1, the J call TRBJ2-5; TRBD1 agrees at 11 bases. Trimming took 0 bases from V and 2 from J; bases not matched to a gene: 3. CDR3 length: 16 amino acids. Looked up from germline, CDR1 is SGHRS and CDR2 is YFSETQ. The CDR3 reads CASSLGDRGRQETQYF. The CDR3 nucleotides read TGCGCCAGCAGCTTGGGGGACAGGGGGAGGCAAGAGACCCAGTACTTC.

This rearrangement joins TRBV11-2 to TRBJ2-7; 12 positions match TRBD2. Germline V gene data show CDR1 as SGHAT and CDR2 as FQNNGV. CDR3 size: 14 residues. The V segment lost 5 bases and the J segment 2 bases; nucleotides outside the gene matches: 1. For the CDR3, the DNA is TGTGCCAGCAGCCTAGCGGGAGGGCCCTACGAGCAGTACTTC. This codes for CASSLAGGPYEQYF.

The chain combines TRBV6-1 with TRBJ1-6; D gene uncertain. The germline V and J ends were trimmed by 8 bases and 0 bases, with 8 bases remaining between them. This CDR3 comprises 14 residues. The germline V gene encodes CDR1 MNHNS and CDR2 SASEGT. The CDR3 DNA reads as TGTGCCAGCCAGGCAAGCTCCTATAATTCACCCCTCCACTTT. This codes for CASQASSYNSPLHF.

The chain employs TRBV7-9 and TRBJ2-1, with 9 bases that match TRBD1. Germline assignment: CDR1 SEHNR and CDR2 FQNEAQ (reference sequence). The CDR3 has 13 amino acids. V gave up 5 bases and J gave up 7 bases; unmatched junction bases: 3. CDR3 protein: CASSPDRGNEQFF. Written as DNA, the CDR3 is TGTGCCAGCAGCCCCGACAGGGGGAATGAGCAGTTCTTC.

The chain employs TRBV7-8 and TRBJ2-3, with a weak D call TRBD2 (5 bases). V lost 5 bases, J lost 6 bases, and 18 bases lay in between. Germline loops: CDR1 SGHVS, CDR2 FQNEAQ. The length of the CDR3 is 15 residues. The CDR3 here is CASSPTGLRGDTQYF. The CDR3 nucleotides are TGTGCCAGCAGCCCCACGGGCCTCCGAGGGGATACGCAGTATTTT.

The rearrangement uses TRBV5-1 and TRBJ2-3; 8 nucleotides agree with TRBD1. V was pared by 4 bases and J by 0 bases, with 4 bases of the junction left unmatched. The germline CDR1 and CDR2 sequences are SGHRS and YFSETQ. CDR3 length: 15 amino acids. CDR3 sequence reads: CASSGGDRSTDTQYF. The CDR3 DNA sequence: TGCGCCAGCAGCGGTGGGGACAGGAGCACAGATACGCAGTATTTT.

The rearrangement links TRBV5-1 to TRBJ2-1; D remains ambiguous. CDR3 length: 14 amino acids. Trimming removed 2 bases from V and 2 bases from J, with 8 bases in between. Per the germline V gene, CDR1 is SGHRS and CDR2 is YFSETQ. The CDR3 bases are TGCGCCAGCAGCTTCCAGGACCCCTACAATGAGCAGTTCTTC. It yields the protein CASSFQDPYNEQFF.

The count of this clone is one. The V gene is TRBV11-3, the J gene TRBJ2-7; a possible D gene is TRBD1 (6 bases). Germline assignment: CDR1 SGHNT and CDR2 YENEEA. CDR3 length: 12 amino acids. Deletions cut 9 bases from V and 0 bases from J, with 9 bases between. The CDR3 sequence: CASDRSSYEQYF. The CDR3 nucleotides read TGTGCCAGTGACAGGTCCTCCTACGAGCAGTACTTC.

The V gene is TRBV5-1, the J gene TRBJ2-7, with D perhaps TRBD2 (6 bases). The CDR3 runs to 13 residues. Trimming left V 4 bases short and J 6 bases short, with 14 bases between. The germline CDR1 and CDR2 sequences are SGHRS and YFSETQ. The CDR3 nucleotides are TGCGCCAGCAGCCTTGGGGGACTTAGCGAGCAGTACTTC. Translating gives CASSLGGLSEQYF.

This clone was observed a single time. CDR3 DNA sequence: TGTGCCAGCAGTAGTCCCGGGACAAGGGAAAAACTGTTTTTT. Its protein is CASSSPGTREKLFF. The V and J genes are TRBV28 and TRBJ1-4; D might be TRBD1 (6 bases). The length of the CDR3 is 14 residues. Germline V lookup: CDR1 MDHEN, CDR2 SYDVKM. The V and J ends lost 5 bases and 8 bases respectively, with 15 bases between them.

The CDR3 sequence: CASSRGGASYNEQFF. The CDR3 DNA follows: TGTGCCAGTAGCCGGGGGGGAGCCTCCTACAATGAGCAGTTCTTC. The chain combines TRBV19 with TRBJ2-1, with 8 bases that match TRBD2. The CDR3 sequence is 15 residues long. The V segment lost 6 bases and the J segment 0 bases; nucleotides outside the gene matches: 4. Germline V gene sequence: CDR1 LNHDA, CDR2 SQIVND (reference sequence).

This sequence joins TRBV6-6 and TRBJ1-2, with a weak D call TRBD1 (6 bases). CDR3 length: 12 amino acids. Germline values: CDR1 MNHNY, CDR2 SVGAGI (reference sequence). With 7 bases removed from V and 7 bases from J, the gap between germline ends came to 13 bases. The DNA of the CDR3 is TGTGCCAGCACCCGGGGGGCTGGTGGCTACACCTTC. This translates into CASTRGAGGYTF.

The V and J genes are TRBV10-3 and TRBJ1-1; D not certain. The germline gives CDR1 ENHRY, CDR2 SYGVKD. Between the trimmed V and J ends, which lost 3 bases and 1 base, there was a span of 6 bases. CDR3 length equals 13 residues. CDR3 in DNA: TGTGCCATCAGTGATGGTTGGAACACTGAAGCTTTCTTT. Translation gives CAISDGWNTEAFF.

This clone was seen a few times. The chain links TRBV19 to TRBJ1-4, with 7 bases fitting TRBD1. Germline V gene data show CDR1 as LNHDA and CDR2 as SQIVND (reference sequence). V dropped 5 bases and J dropped 5; count of bases not matched to a gene: 8. The CDR3 covers 15 residues. The CDR3 DNA reads TGTGCCAGTAGTGAGACAGGGCAGGGGAATGAAAAACTGTTTTTT. This encodes CASSETGQGNEKLFF.

Written as DNA, the CDR3 is TGTGCCAGCAGGGGCTGGACTGAAGCTTTCTTT. Its translation: CASRGWTEAFF. The chain has TRBV6-1 and TRBJ1-1, with D hard to call. V was trimmed by 6 bases and J by 5 bases, leaving 7 bases between them. The CDR3 loop spans 11 amino acids. In germline, CDR1 is MNHNS, CDR2 SASEGT.

The rearrangement links TRBV30 to TRBJ2-5; a weak D match, TRBD2 (6 bases). V lost 1 base and J 7 bases, leaving 13 bases between the germline ends. CDR3 size: 13 residues. Germline loops: CDR1 GTSNPN, CDR2 SVGIG (reference sequence). CDR3 amino acids: CAWSARRDGTQYF. CDR3 DNA sequence: TGTGCCTGGAGTGCTAGGAGGGACGGGACCCAGTACTTC.

This clone has only one observation. V usage is TRBV2 and J usage is TRBJ1-5; 7 bases match TRBD1. Germline CDR1 and CDR2: SNHLY and FYNNEI. This CDR3 is built from 13 residues. V lost 8 bases and J lost 4; bases outside the gene matches: 5. This CDR3 is CASRDRRNQPQHF. The CDR3 nucleotides read TGTGCCAGCCGGGACAGAAGGAATCAGCCCCAGCATTTT.

The chain has TRBV6-6 and TRBJ1-2; D ambiguous. V lost 0 bases, J lost 5 bases, and 16 bases lay in between. The germline CDR1 and CDR2 sequences are MNHNY and SVGAGI (reference sequence). The CDR3 is 16 amino acids. As DNA, the CDR3 is TGTGCCAGCAGTTACTCCCCGGACCGGACCATGTATGGCTACACCTTC. Translating it yields CASSYSPDRTMYGYTF.